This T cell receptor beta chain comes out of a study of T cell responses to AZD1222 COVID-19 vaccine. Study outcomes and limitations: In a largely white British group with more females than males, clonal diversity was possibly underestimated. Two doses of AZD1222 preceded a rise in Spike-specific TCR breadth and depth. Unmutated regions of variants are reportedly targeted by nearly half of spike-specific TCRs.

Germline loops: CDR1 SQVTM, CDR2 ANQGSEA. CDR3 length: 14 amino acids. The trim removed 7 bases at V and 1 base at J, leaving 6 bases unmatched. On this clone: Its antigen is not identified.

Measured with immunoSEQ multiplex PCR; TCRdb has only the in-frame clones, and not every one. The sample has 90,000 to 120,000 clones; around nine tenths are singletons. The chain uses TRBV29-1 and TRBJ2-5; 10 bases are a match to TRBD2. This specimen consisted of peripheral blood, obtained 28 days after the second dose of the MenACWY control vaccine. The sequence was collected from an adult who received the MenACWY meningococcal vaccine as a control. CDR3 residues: CSAAGGNSQETQYF. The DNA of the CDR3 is TGCAGCGCAGCGGGGGGGAACTCCCAAGAGACCCAGTACTTC.